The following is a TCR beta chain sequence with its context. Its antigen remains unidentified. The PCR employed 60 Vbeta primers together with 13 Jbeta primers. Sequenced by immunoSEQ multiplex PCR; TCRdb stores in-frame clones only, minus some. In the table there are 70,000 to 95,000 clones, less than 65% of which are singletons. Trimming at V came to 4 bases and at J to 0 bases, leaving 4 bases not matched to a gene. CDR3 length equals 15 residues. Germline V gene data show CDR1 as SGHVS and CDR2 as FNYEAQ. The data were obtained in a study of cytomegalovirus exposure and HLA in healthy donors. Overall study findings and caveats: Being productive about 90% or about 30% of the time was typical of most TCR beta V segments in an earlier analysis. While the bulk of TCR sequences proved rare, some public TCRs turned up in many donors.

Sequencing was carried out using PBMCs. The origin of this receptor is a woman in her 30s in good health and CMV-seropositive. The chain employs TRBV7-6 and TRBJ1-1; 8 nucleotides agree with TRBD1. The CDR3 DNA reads TGTGCCAGCAGCTCAGGACAGGGACTGAACACTGAAGCTTTCTTT. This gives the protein CASSSGQGLNTEAFF.